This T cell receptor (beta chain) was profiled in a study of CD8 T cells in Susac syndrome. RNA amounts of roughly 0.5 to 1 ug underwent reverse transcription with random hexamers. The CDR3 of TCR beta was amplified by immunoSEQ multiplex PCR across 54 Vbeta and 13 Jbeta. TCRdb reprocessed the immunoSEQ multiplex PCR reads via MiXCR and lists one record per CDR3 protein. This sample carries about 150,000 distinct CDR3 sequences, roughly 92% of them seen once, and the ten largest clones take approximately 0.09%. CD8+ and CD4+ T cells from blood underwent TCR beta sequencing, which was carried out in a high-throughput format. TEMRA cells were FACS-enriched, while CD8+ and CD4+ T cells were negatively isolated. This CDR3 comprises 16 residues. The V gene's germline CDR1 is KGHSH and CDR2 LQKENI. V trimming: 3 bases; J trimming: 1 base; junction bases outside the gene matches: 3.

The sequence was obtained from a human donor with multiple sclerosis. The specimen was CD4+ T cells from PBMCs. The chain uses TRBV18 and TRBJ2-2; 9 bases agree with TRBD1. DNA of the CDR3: TGTGCCAGCTCACCCCCGGGACAGGGGAACACCGGGGAGCTGTTTTTT. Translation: CASSPPGQGNTGELFF.